The entry below describes one T cell receptor beta chain. A junction end diverges from the germline sequence, so it may reflect a read error. Time point in this sample: patch test 2, 6 weeks after DPC sensitization. Treatment here: therapeutic diphenylcyclopropenone sensitization with weekly scalp DPC. Blood collection happened ahead of applying each patch test. Sample donors consisted of patients with alopecia, aged 18 to 70 years, who were suitable for DPC. For the library, individual cDNA molecules each received unique molecular identifiers. TCRdb called the RACE reads again in MiXCR, with one record for every CDR3 protein. The sample has around 100,000 distinct CDR3 sequences, about an eighth seen once; the top ten hold around 3%. This specimen belongs to a study of human T cells and chemical hapten exposure. Study-wide context: Alopecia areata, totalis or universalis affected patients, mainly female.

This CDR3 contains 12 residues. Germline V gene data show CDR1 as GTSNPN and CDR2 as SVGIG (reference sequence). This chain links TRBV30 with TRBJ2-5; D perhaps matches TRBD1 (5 bases). Sequenced here: whole blood, sampled in connection with sensitization to the hapten diphenylcyclopropenone (DPC). The receptor comes from a woman between 40 and 50 years old with alopecia areata. Some clones in this sample may be carry-over from other donors' samples. The CDR3 protein is CAWRKETEIQYF. The CDR3 DNA reads as TGTGCCTGGAGGAAGGAGACAGAGATCCAGTACTTC.